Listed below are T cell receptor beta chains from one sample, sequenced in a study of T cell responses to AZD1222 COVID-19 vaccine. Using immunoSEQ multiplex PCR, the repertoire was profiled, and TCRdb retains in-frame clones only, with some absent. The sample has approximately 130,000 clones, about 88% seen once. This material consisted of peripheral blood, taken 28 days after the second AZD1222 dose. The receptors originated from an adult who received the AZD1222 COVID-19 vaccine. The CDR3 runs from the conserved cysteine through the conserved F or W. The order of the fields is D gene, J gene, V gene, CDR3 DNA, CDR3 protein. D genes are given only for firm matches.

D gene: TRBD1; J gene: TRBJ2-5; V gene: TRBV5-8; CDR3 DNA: TGTGCCAGCAGCTCTGACAGGGGGCTACAAGAGACCCAGTACTTC; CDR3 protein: CASSSDRGLQETQYF
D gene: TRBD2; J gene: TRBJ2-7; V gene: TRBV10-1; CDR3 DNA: TGCGCCAGCAGTGAGTGGGCTAGCGGGGCCTACGAGCAGTACTTC; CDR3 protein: CASSEWASGAYEQYF
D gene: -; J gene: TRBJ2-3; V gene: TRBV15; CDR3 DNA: TGTGCCACCAGCAGAGATAAAGGGTTGCCGCAGTATTTT; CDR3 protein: CATSRDKGLPQYF
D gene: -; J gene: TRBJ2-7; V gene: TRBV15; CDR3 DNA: TGTGCCACCAGCAGAGGTAAAGACAGCACCTACGAGCAGTACTTC; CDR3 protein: CATSRGKDSTYEQYF
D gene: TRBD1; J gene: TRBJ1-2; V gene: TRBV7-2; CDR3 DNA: TGTGCCAGCAGCCTTCAGGTCGGGACAGACTATGGCTACACCTTC; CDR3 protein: CASSLQVGTDYGYTF
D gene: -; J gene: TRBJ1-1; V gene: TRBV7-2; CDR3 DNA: TGTGCCAGCAGGGAACCGGGACAGAACACTGAAGCTTTCTTT; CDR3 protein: CASREPGQNTEAFF
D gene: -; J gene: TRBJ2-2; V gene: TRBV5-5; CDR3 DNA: TGTGCCAGCCGACCTGGGGGGGCCAACACCGGGGAGCTGTTTTTT; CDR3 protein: CASRPGGANTGELFF
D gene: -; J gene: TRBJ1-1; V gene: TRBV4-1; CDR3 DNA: TGCGCCAGCAGCCAAGGCCTGGGACAATACACTGAAGCTTTCTTT; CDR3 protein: CASSQGLGQYTEAFF
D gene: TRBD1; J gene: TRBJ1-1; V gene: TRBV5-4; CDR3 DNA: TGTGCCAGCAGCCACCGGGGGGACAGGGCATCCGCTGAAGCTTTCTTT; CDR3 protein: CASSHRGDRASAEAFF
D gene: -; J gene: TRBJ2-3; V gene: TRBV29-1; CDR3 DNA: TGCAGCGTTGCCAGAGACCGAGCTAGCACAGATACGCAGTATTTT; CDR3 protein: CSVARDRASTDTQYF
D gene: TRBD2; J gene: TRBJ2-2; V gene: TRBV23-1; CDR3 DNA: TGCGCCAGCAGTCATTCACGACTAGCGGCGAACACCGGGGAGCTGTTTTTT; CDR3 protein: CASSHSRLAANTGELFF
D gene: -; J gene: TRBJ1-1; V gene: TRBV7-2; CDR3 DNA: TGTGCCAGCAGCTCCAGGGAGAACACTGAAGCTTTCTTT; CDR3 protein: CASSSRENTEAFF
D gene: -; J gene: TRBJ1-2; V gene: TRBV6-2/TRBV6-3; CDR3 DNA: TGTGCCAGCAGTTACTCAGCAGGAACCTACACCTTC; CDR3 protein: CASSYSAGTYTF
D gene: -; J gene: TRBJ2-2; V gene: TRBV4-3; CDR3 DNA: TGCGCCAGCAGCCAAGTTGTGAACACCGGGGAGCTGTTTTTT; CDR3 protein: CASSQVVNTGELFF
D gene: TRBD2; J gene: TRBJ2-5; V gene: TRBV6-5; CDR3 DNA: TGTGCCAGCACCCCGGGGGGGAAGGAGACCCAGTACTTC; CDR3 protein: CASTPGGKETQYF
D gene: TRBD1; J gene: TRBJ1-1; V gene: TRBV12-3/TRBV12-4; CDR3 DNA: TGTGCCAGCAGACTGGAACAGGGGACTGAAGCTTTCTTT; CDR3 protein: CASRLEQGTEAFF
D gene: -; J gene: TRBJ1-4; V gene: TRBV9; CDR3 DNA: TGTGCCAGCAGCGCCCCGGACGAAAAACTGTTTTTT; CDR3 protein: CASSAPDEKLFF
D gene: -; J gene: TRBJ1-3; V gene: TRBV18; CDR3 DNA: TGTGCCAGCTCACCACCGTCCTTAAGAGGAAACACCATATATTTT; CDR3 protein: CASSPPSLRGNTIYF
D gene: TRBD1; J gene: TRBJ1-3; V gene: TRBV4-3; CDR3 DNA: TGCGCCAGCAGCCAAGAGCCGGGACAGTCCTCTGGAAACACCATATATTTT; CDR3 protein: CASSQEPGQSSGNTIYF
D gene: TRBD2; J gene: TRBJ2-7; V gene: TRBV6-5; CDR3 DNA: TGTGCCAGCAGTTTGTCTAGCGGGGGCAACGAGCAGTACTTC; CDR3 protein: CASSLSSGGNEQYF
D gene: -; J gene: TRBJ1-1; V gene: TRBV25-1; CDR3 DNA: TGTGCCAGCAGTGAAAGGAGGGGAACTGAAGCTTTCTTT; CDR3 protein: CASSERRGTEAFF
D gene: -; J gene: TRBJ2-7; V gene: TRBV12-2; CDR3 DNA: TGTGCAAGTCGCTTAACCCCTAGGGAGCGACCGGGCGAGCAGTACTTC; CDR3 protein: CASRLTPRERPGEQYF
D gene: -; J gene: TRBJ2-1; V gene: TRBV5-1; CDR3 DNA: TGCGCCAGCAGCTTGGACCCCTCAAGCTCCTACAATGAGCAGTTCTTC; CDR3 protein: CASSLDPSSSYNEQFF